One and the same sample provided the 21 T cell receptor beta chains below, sequenced in a study of cytomegalovirus exposure and HLA in healthy donors. The primer mix had 60 Vbeta and 13 Jbeta primers. Sequenced by immunoSEQ multiplex PCR; TCRdb stores in-frame clones only, minus some. The sample has 170,000 or so clones, less than 85% seen once; the top ten hold 0.6% to 0.7%. Sequenced sample: PBMCs. These TCRs come from a boy aged 10-17 years in good health and CMV-seronegative.

The rearrangement joins TRBV4-1 to TRBJ2-5; 10 bases line up with TRBD1. CDR3 size: 15 residues. After removal of 1 base from V and 5 bases from J, the junction contained 4 bases not matched to a gene. Germline values: CDR1 MGHRA, CDR2 YSYEKL. The CDR3 region has the DNA TGCGCCAGCAGCCAAGGGACAGGGGGTGGGGAGACCCAGTACTTC. It yields the protein CASSQGTGGGETQYF.

The chain uses TRBV5-1 and TRBJ2-6; 7 bases match TRBD1. After removal of 1 base from V and 0 bases from J, the junction contained 10 bases not matched to a gene. The CDR3 extends over 19 amino acids. Germline assignment: CDR1 SGHRS and CDR2 YFSETQ. The CDR3 reads CASSLYPQQGNSGANVLTF. As DNA, the CDR3 is TGCGCCAGCAGCTTGTACCCCCAACAGGGGAACTCTGGGGCCAACGTCCTGACTTTC.

V usage is TRBV7-9 and J usage is TRBJ1-2, with D uncertain. The CDR3 sequence is 16 residues long. V was shortened by 4 bases and J by 8 bases, with 23 bases between the two germline ends. Germline V CDR1 and CDR2: SEHNR, FQNEAQ (reference sequence). This chain's CDR3 is CASSSTATGPDEGYTF. DNA of the CDR3: TGTGCCAGCAGCTCCACGGCGACTGGTCCTGATGAGGGCTACACCTTC.

The V and J genes are TRBV19 and TRBJ1-3; the D gene is possibly TRBD1 (5 bases). Per germline, CDR1 LNHDA and CDR2 SQIVND (reference sequence). Trimming stripped 5 bases from V and 3 bases from J, with 26 bases between. The CDR3 is 19 amino acids. The CDR3, as DNA: TGTGCCAGTAGTCCCCTTTATTTCGGAGCTGGGGACTATGGAAACACCATATATTTT. Amino acid sequence: CASSPLYFGAGDYGNTIYF.

The chain links TRBV12-5 to TRBJ2-2, with 7 bases fitting TRBD2. The junction had 4 bases not matched to a gene; V was cut back by 5 bases and J by 4 bases. The V gene's germline CDR1 is LGHNT and CDR2 FRNRAP. The CDR3 spans 14 residues. CDR3 sequence reads: CASGPSGSTGELFF. For the CDR3, the DNA is TGTGCTAGTGGTCCTAGCGGCTCCACCGGGGAGCTGTTTTTT.

This chain connects TRBV2 to TRBJ1-1; TRBD1 might be the D (5 bases). Trimming shortened V by 3 bases and J by 1 base, and 9 bases separated the two germline ends. The CDR3 runs to 14 residues. Germline lookup yields CDR1 SNHLY and CDR2 FYNNEI. The chain's CDR3 is CASSEGGSNTEAFF. CDR3 DNA: TGTGCCAGCAGTGAGGGGGGATCGAACACTGAAGCTTTCTTT. Variable domain in full (rest from reference TRBV2 and TRBJ1-1): EPEVTQTPSHQVTQMGQEVILRCVPISNHLYFYWYRQILGQKVEFLVSFYNNEISEKSEIFDDQFSVERPDGSNFTLKIRSTKLEDSAMYFCASSEGGSNTEAFFGQGTRLTVV.

Regarding this clone: An end of the junction does not agree with germline; a read error may underlie this. The chain carries TRBV2 and TRBJ2-1; the match to TRBD1 covers 8 bases. Germline values: CDR1 SNHLY, CDR2 FYNNEI. The CDR3 extends over 14 amino acids. CDR3 protein: CASGQGDSYNGQFF. The CDR3 bases are TGTGCCAGCGGACAGGGTGACTCCTACAATGGGCAGTTCTTC.

This rearrangement joins TRBV10-3 to TRBJ2-3; D is possibly TRBD1 (5 bases). In germline, CDR1 is ENHRY, CDR2 SYGVKD. This CDR3 region has 14 residues. Trimming took off 4 bases at V and 1 base at J, with 9 bases between the two ends. The CDR3 nucleotides read TGTGCCATCAGTGGGGCGACAGGCACAGATACGCAGTATTTT. Residues: CAISGATGTDTQYF.

This clone turned up a few times. The chain joins TRBV9 to TRBJ1-6; 12 nucleotides match TRBD1. The V segment lost 0 bases and the J segment 8 bases; nucleotides outside the gene matches: 6. Germline CDR1 SGDLS, CDR2 YYNGEE. The CDR3 is 17 residues long. CDR3 nucleotides: TGTGCCAGCAGCGTAGGACGGGACAGGGGGCCGGATTCACCCCTCCACTTT. Translated, it gives CASSVGRDRGPDSPLHF.

The gene calls are TRBV28 and TRBJ1-2; TRBD1 aligns across 8 bases. J was trimmed by 4 bases and V by 2 bases; bases with no gene match: 6. From germline, CDR1 is MDHEN and CDR2 SYDVKM. This CDR3 comprises 15 residues. The CDR3 DNA sequence: TGTGCCAGCAGTTTAGGCGGACAGGGAATCTATGGCTACACCTTC. Its protein is CASSLGGQGIYGYTF.

This clone was detected once. The chain links TRBV29-1 to TRBJ2-7, with 11 bases identical to TRBD1. After removal of 5 bases from V and 6 bases from J, the junction contained 9 bases not matched to a gene. Germline assignment: CDR1 SQVTM and CDR2 ANQGSEA. The CDR3 has 14 amino acids. The CDR3 DNA sequence: TGCAGCGTTAGGGGGGGACAGGGGGTAGGCGAGCAGTACTTC. This sequence encodes CSVRGGQGVGEQYF.

The table lists this clone with a count of one. The sample holds other DNA sequences that translate to the same CDR3. The chain couples TRBV9 to TRBJ2-6; 9 bases fit TRBD1. Germline V gene lookup returns CDR1 SGDLS and CDR2 YYNGEE. CDR3 length: 17 residues. J gave up 4 bases and V 3 bases, and 8 bases lay outside the gene matches. The CDR3 DNA sequence: TGTGCCAGCAGCGCCTGGACAGGGGTGAGGGGGGCCAACGTCCTGACTTTC. Protein: CASSAWTGVRGANVLTF.

V gene TRBV25-1 combines with J gene TRBJ1-4; 7 bases line up with TRBD1. The germline CDR1 and CDR2 sequences are MGHDK and SYGVNS. V lost 5 bases, J lost 5 bases, and 8 bases stayed unmatched. The CDR3 has 15 amino acids. As DNA, the CDR3 is TGTGCCAGCAGTTATCGACAGGGCAAAAATGAAAAACTGTTTTTT. Its protein product is CASSYRQGKNEKLFF.

This clone was seen more than once but under ten times. V usage is TRBV30 and J usage is TRBJ1-1; a weak D match, TRBD1 (5 bases). CDR1 GTSNPN and CDR2 SVGIG come from the germline V gene (reference sequence). The V end lost 3 bases, the J end lost 9 bases, and 17 bases lay between the germline ends. CDR3 length equals 13 residues. CDR3: CAWSDPPGTKAFF. CDR3 nucleotides: TGTGCCTGGAGCGATCCCCCTGGGACTAAAGCTTTCTTT.

A word on this clone: The germline gene is not matched at one end of the junction; a read error may be the cause. The V call is TRBV7-7, the J call TRBJ1-2; weak D call: TRBD1 (6 bases). Germline V lookup: CDR1 SSHAT, CDR2 FNYEAQ (reference sequence). The CDR3 consists of 14 residues. The CDR3 spells CASSSSDRYYGYTF. CDR3 nucleotides: TGTGCTAGCAGCTCCTCCGACAGGTACTATGGCTACACCTTC.

This clone was recorded once. This chain links TRBV27 with TRBJ2-5, with a possible D match to TRBD1 (6 bases). In germline, CDR1 is MNHEY, CDR2 SMNVEV (reference sequence). The CDR3 contains 17 residues. Trimming removed 5 bases at V and 2 bases at J, with 21 bases between. CDR3 residues: CASSRLSLDRPQETQYF. CDR3 sequence (DNA): TGTGCCAGCAGTCGGCTGTCCCTTGACAGGCCACAAGAGACCCAGTACTTC.

V is TRBV9 and J is TRBJ2-7, with D possibly matching TRBD1 (6 bases). Germline V CDR1 and CDR2: SGDLS, YYNGEE. This CDR3 is 15 amino acids long. V lost 0 bases, J lost 1 base, and 11 bases lay in between. The CDR3 bases are TGTGCCAGCAGCGTAGATGGGGGCAGATCCTACGAGCAGTACTTC. The encoded protein is CASSVDGGRSYEQYF. The variable domain in full, with the rest retrieved from reference TRBV9 and TRBJ2-7, is DSGVTQTPKHLITATGQRVTLRCSPRSGDLSVYWYQQSLDQGLQFLIQYYNGEERAKGNILERFSAQQFPDLHSELNLSSLELGDSALYFCASSVDGGRSYEQYFGPGTRLTVT.

The chain is built from TRBV6-1 and TRBJ2-4; D perhaps matches TRBD1 (6 bases). Trimming cost V 3 bases and J 4 bases, with 13 bases left between them. Germline V gene sequence: CDR1 MNHNS, CDR2 SASEGT. The CDR3 loop spans 15 amino acids. In DNA, the CDR3 is TGTGCCAGCAGTGACGGGTCAACAGGGAAAAACATTCAGTACTTC. This encodes CASSDGSTGKNIQYF.

The DNA of the CDR3 is TGCGCCAGCAGCCAGAGAGCGGCAGAGACCCAGTACTTC. It specifies CASSQRAAETQYF. This sequence joins TRBV4-1 and TRBJ2-5; D perhaps matches TRBD2 (5 bases). The germline gives CDR1 MGHRA, CDR2 YSYEKL. Between the trimmed V and J ends, which lost 3 bases and 4 bases, there was a span of 9 bases. This CDR3 has 13 residues.

This chain uses TRBV13 with TRBJ2-1; 9 bases line up with TRBD2. V dropped 5 bases and J dropped 6; count of bases not matched to a gene: 8. Germline lookup yields CDR1 PRHDT and CDR2 FYEKMQ (reference sequence). CDR3 length: 15 residues. The CDR3, as DNA: TGTGCCAGCAGCCCCAGGCGGGGGGGAATCAATGAGCAGTTCTTC. This translates into CASSPRRGGINEQFF.

This chain links TRBV5-6 with TRBJ1-2; a possible D gene is TRBD1 (5 bases). V was clipped by 1 base and J by 3 bases, with 19 bases between them. The CDR3 length is 17 residues. The germline gives CDR1 SGHDT, CDR2 YYEEEE. CDR3 region: CASSLSIGVLLDYGYTF. In DNA, the CDR3 is TGTGCCAGCAGCTTGAGTATAGGGGTTCTGCTTGACTATGGCTACACCTTC.